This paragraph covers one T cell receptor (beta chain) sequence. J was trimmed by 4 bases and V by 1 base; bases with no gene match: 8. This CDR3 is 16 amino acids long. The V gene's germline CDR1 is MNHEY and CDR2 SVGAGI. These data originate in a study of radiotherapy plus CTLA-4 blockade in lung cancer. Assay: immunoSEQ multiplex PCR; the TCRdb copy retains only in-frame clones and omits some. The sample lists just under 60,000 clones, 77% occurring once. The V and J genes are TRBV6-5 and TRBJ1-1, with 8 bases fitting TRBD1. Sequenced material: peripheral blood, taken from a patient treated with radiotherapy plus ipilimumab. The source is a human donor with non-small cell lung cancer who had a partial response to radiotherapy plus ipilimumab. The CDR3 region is CASSYFETGGVTEAFF. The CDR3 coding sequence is TGTGCCAGCAGTTACTTCGAAACAGGGGGAGTCACTGAAGCTTTCTTT.